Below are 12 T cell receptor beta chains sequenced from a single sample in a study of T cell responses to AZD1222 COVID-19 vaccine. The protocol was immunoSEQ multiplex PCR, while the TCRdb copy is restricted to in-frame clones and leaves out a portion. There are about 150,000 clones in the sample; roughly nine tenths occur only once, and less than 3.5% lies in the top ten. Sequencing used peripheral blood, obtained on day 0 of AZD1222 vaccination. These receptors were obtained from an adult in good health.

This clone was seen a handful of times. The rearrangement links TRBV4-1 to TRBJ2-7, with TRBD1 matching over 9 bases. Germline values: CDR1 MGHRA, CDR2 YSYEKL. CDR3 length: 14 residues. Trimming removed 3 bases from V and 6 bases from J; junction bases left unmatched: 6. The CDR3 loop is CASSHPGQGGEQYF. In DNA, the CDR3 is TGCGCCAGCAGCCATCCGGGACAGGGTGGCGAGCAGTACTTC.

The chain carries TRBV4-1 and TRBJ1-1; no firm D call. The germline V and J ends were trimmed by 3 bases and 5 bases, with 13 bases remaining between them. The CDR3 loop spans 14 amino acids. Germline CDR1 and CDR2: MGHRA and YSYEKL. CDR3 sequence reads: CASSQAGGGTEAFF. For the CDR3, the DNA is TGCGCCAGCAGCCAGGCGGGAGGAGGAACTGAAGCTTTCTTT.

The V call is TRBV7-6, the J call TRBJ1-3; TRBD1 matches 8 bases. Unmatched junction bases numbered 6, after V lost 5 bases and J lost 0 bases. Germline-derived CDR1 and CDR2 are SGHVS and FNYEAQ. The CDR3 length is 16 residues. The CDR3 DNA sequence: TGTGCCAGCAGCGAGGGGACAGGCGCCTCTGGAAACACCATATATTTT. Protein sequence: CASSEGTGASGNTIYF.

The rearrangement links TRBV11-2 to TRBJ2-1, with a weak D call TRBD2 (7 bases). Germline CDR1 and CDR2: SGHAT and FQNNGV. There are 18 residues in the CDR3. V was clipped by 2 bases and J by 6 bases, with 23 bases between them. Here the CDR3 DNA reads TGTGCCAGCAGCTTAAGGGGGGGGCCTCCCCAGAGTGGCAATGAGCAGTTCTTC. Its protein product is CASSLRGGPPQSGNEQFF.

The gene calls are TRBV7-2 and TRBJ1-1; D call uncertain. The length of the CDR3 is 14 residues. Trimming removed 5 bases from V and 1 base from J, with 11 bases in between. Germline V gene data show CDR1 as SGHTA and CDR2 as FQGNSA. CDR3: CASSATATNTEAFF. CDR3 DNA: TGTGCCAGCAGCGCTACAGCTACGAACACTGAAGCTTTCTTT.

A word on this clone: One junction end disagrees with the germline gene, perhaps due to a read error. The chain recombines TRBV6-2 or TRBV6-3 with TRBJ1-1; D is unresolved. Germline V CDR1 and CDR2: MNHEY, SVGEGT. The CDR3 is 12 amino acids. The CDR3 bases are TGTGCCAGCAGTTACACCAACAGTGAAGCTTTCTTT. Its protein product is CASSYTNSEAFF.

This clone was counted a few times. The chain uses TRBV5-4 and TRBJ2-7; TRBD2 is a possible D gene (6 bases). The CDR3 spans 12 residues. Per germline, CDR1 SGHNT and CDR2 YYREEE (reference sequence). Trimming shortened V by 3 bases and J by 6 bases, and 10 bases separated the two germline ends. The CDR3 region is CASSSREVEQYF. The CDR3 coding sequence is TGTGCCAGCAGCTCCAGGGAGGTCGAGCAGTACTTC.

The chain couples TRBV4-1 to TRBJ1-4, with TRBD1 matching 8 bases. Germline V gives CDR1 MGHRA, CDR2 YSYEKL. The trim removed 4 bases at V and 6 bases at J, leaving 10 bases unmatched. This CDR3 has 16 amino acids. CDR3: CASSPTLQGVYEKLFF. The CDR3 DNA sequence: TGCGCCAGCAGCCCCACACTACAGGGGGTGTATGAAAAACTGTTTTTT.

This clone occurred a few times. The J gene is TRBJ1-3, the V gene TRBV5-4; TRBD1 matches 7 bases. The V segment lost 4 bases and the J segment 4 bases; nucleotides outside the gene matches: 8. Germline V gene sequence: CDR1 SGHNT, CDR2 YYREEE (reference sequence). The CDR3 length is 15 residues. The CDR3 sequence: CASSTNRGRGNTIYF. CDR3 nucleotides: TGTGCCAGCAGCACTAACAGGGGACGCGGAAACACCATATATTTT.

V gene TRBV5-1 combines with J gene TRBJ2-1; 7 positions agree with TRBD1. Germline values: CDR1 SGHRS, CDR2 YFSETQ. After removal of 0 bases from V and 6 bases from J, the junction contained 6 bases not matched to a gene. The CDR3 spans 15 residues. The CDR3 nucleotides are TGCGCCAGCAGCTTGGGAGGGGGCAATGGCAATGAGCAGTTCTTC. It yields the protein CASSLGGGNGNEQFF. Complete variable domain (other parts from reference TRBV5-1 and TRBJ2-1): KAGVTQTPRYLIKTRGQQVTLSCSPISGHRSVSWYQQTPGQGLQFLFEYFSETQRNKGNFPGRFSGRQFSNSRSEMNVSTLELGDSALYLCASSLGGGNGNEQFFGPGTRLTVL.

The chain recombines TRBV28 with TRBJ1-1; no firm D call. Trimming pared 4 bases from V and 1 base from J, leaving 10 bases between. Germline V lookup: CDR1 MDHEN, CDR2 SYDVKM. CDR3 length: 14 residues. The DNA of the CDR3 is TGTGCCAGCAGTTCCCACATGTCGAACACTGAAGCTTTCTTT. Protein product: CASSSHMSNTEAFF.

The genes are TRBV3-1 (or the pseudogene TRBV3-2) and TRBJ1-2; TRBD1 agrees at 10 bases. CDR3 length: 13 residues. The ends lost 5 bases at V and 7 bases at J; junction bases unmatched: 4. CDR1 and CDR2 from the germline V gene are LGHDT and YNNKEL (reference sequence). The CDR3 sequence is CASSGDRGGGYTF. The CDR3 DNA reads TGTGCCAGCAGCGGGGACAGGGGTGGTGGCTACACCTTC.